Reported below is one TCR beta chain. Antigen specificity is unknown. Unique molecular identifiers had been added to the TCR beta cDNA libraries. Roughly 500,000 cDNA molecules were obtained per 1 to 10 million input T cells. From the PCR reads, TCRdb called clonotypes with MiXCR, one entry per CDR3 protein. The sample has roughly 540,000 distinct CDR3 sequences, 30% to 40% seen once. This CDR3 region has 15 residues. Per the germline V gene, CDR1 is ENHRY and CDR2 is SYGVKD. J lost 2 bases, V lost 5 bases, and 4 bases had no gene match. The data belong to a study of post-analysis software for immune sequencing data. Study context: Progressive-relapsing, secondary progressive and relapsing-remitting multiple sclerosis were among the disease courses included.

General study points: Samples from a shared batch, those prepared together, strongly co-clustered by F measure. Compared with controls, patients showed significantly lower normalized Chao1 diversity. Among four or five TRBV segments more frequent in patients than controls were TRBV5-6, TRBV5-1 and TRBV20-1.

The sequence was collected from a girl younger than 18 with multiple sclerosis. The chain has TRBV10-3 and TRBJ2-1; TRBD1 aligns across 9 bases. Sequencing was performed on blood. The CDR3 protein is CAISPGTGTYNEQFF. The CDR3 coding sequence is TGTGCCATCAGTCCCGGGACAGGGACCTACAATGAGCAGTTCTTC.